This T cell receptor (beta chain) was documented in a study of OX40 agonist ivuxolimab in advanced cancers. Study background: With ivuxolimab, an agonistic anti-OX40 (CD134) antibody, patients were treated. Study-level points and caveats: Among the lowest peripheral clonal expansion occurred in 0.1-3.0 mg/kg partial responders. Doses of 0.1 to 3.0 mg/kg were accompanied by clonal expansion of CD4+ and CD8+ blood T cells by week 6.

Sequenced by immunoSEQ multiplex PCR; TCRdb stores in-frame clones only, minus some. The sample includes about 25,000 clones, about 76% seen only once; the top ten take approximately 31%. Germline CDR1 and CDR2: SGHTA and FQGTGA. The V end lost 5 bases, the J end lost 0 bases, and 9 bases lay between the germline ends. The CDR3 runs 14 residues. Worth noting for this clone: Its antigen is undetermined.

The sequences come from CD4+ or CD8+ T cells sorted from blood, collected in a trial of the OX40 agonist ivuxolimab. The receptor's source is an adult with an advanced solid tumor such as melanoma, head and neck, liver or kidney cancer. V usage is TRBV7-3 and J usage is TRBJ2-3; D is unresolved. The CDR3: CASSGLFSTDTQYF. DNA of the CDR3: TGTGCCAGCAGCGGTCTCTTCAGCACAGATACGCAGTATTTT. The whole variable domain, remainder taken from reference TRBV7-3 and TRBJ2-3, is GAGVSQTPSNKVTEKGKYVELRCDPISGHTALYWYRQSLGQGPEFLIYFQGTGAADDSGLPNDRFFAVRPEGSVSTLKIQRTERGDSAVYLCASSGLFSTDTQYFGPGTRLTVL.